Presented here are 15 T cell receptor beta chains from one specimen sequenced in a study of CD8 T cells in ankylosing spondylitis. Via MiXCR, TCRdb re-called the 5' RACE reads, giving one row per CDR3 protein. The sample shows 250,000 to 400,000 distinct CDR3 sequences, 11% of them seen only once. The material sequenced was blood, either unsorted or a sorted T cell fraction (not recorded which). The origin of the receptors is a female donor with ankylosing spondylitis or in good health (not recorded which).

On this clonotype: A much larger clonotype is one base distant, so this may be a read error. The genes are TRBV7-2 and TRBJ1-5; 7 bases map to TRBD1. Germline CDR1 is SGHTA and CDR2 is FQGNSA. The CDR3 contains 14 residues. The CDR3 reads CASSLVGGRQPPHF. The CDR3 coding sequence is TGTGCCAGCAGCTTAGTAGGGGGCCGTCAGCCCCCGCATTTT. Combining the CDR3 with reference TRBV7-2 and TRBJ1-5 gives the whole variable domain GAGVSQSPSNKVTEKGKDVELRCDPISGHTALYWYRQSLGQGLEFLIYFQGNSAPDKSGLPSDRFSAERTGGSVSTLTIQRTQQEDSAVYLCASSLVGGRQPPHFGDGTRLSIL.

Turning to this clonotype: A read error may account for a junction end that differs from germline. The chain links TRBV29-1 to TRBJ2-4, with a weak D call TRBD2 (7 bases). There are 15 residues in the CDR3. Germline lookup yields CDR1 SQVTM and CDR2 ANQGSEA. In DNA form, the CDR3 reads TGCAGCGTTCAAGAGGTGGGGGGGGCCGGGGTCATTCAGTACTTC. Protein: CSVQEVGGAGVIQYF.

This clonotype showed up just a few times. The chain carries TRBV5-1 and TRBJ2-1; 10 bases match TRBD1. Germline CDR1 SGHRS, CDR2 YFSETQ. This CDR3 has 16 amino acids. V trimming: 4 bases; J trimming: 3 bases; junction bases outside the gene matches: 7. As DNA, the CDR3 is TGCGCCAGCAGCGATTCAAGGACAGGGGGCTACAATGAGCAGTTCTTC. This sequence encodes CASSDSRTGGYNEQFF.

This clonotype has just a few counts. The V gene is TRBV5-1, the J gene TRBJ2-2; 10 bases align to TRBD1. Per germline, CDR1 SGHRS and CDR2 YFSETQ. CDR3 size: 16 residues. Trimming took 3 bases from V and 8 from J; bases not matched to a gene: 10. The CDR3 DNA reads TGCGCCAGCAGCTCCGGACAGGGGGGAAAGTCGGGGGAGCTGTTTTTT. Protein sequence: CASSSGQGGKSGELFF.

In its sample, this clonotype was seen many times. The rearrangement links TRBV7-2 to TRBJ1-2, with 7 bases identical to TRBD1. The V and J ends lost 2 bases and 8 bases, in that order; junction bases with no gene match: 11. CDR3 length: 15 residues. Germline CDR1 reads SGHTA; CDR2 reads FQGNSA. CDR3 DNA sequence: TGTGCCAGCAGCTTAAAGGCAGGGGGTCGCTGGGGCTACACCTTC. Its translation: CASSLKAGGRWGYTF.

The CDR3 nucleotides are TGTGCCAGCTCACCACTATTTGGGGCCGAGGACCAACACGCCTACGAGCAGTACTTC. It encodes CASSPLFGAEDQHAYEQYF. V and J are TRBV18 and TRBJ2-7; tentative D call: TRBD1 (5 bases). This CDR3 region has 19 residues. Per the germline V gene, CDR1 is KGHSH and CDR2 is LQKENI. V was shortened by 1 base and J by 2 bases, with 24 bases between the two germline ends.

The table lists this clonotype with a few counts. The chain has TRBV12-3 or TRBV12-4 and TRBJ2-1; 7 positions agree with TRBD2. V lost 5 bases to trimming and J lost 3 bases; unmatched junction nucleotides: 4. This CDR3 has 14 amino acids. CDR3 region: CASSGGVIYNEQFF. CDR3 nucleotide sequence: TGTGCCAGCAGTGGGGGGGTCATCTACAATGAGCAGTTCTTC.

This clonotype was detected many times. V and J are TRBV6-6 and TRBJ1-2; 7 positions match TRBD1. V gave up 2 bases and J gave up 6 bases; unmatched junction bases: 3. The CDR3 runs 13 residues. CDR1 is MNHNY, CDR2 SVGAGI, per germline (reference sequence). The CDR3 loop is CASSYAQGNGYTF. The CDR3 region has the DNA TGTGCCAGCAGTTACGCACAGGGGAATGGCTACACCTTC.

This clonotype appeared many times. The V gene is TRBV4-1, the J gene TRBJ1-3; no reliable D call. The CDR3 totals 12 residues. Germline assignment: CDR1 MGHRA and CDR2 YSYEKL. The V end was cut by 1 base, the J end by 3 bases, with 1 base between. CDR3 residues: CASSQVGNTIYF. CDR3 coding DNA: TGCGCCAGCAGCCAAGTTGGAAACACCATATATTTT.

This clonotype came up a few times. J is TRBJ2-1 and V is TRBV19, with TRBD2 identical over 7 bases. Germline V gives CDR1 LNHDA, CDR2 SQIVND (reference sequence). V lost 4 bases to trimming and J lost 4 bases; unmatched junction nucleotides: 7. CDR3 length equals 15 residues. CDR3 coding DNA: TGTGCCAGTAGTAGAACTAGCGCGACGTACAATGAGCAGTTCTTC. It translates to CASSRTSATYNEQFF.

The sample holds many counts of this clonotype. The chain joins TRBV5-1 to TRBJ2-5; TRBD2 is a possible D gene (6 bases). This CDR3 comprises 15 residues. V gave up 2 bases and J gave up 1 base, with 12 bases separating them. Germline values: CDR1 SGHRS, CDR2 YFSETQ. CDR3 amino acids: CASSFYGGTQETQYF. The DNA for the CDR3 is TGCGCCAGCAGCTTTTATGGGGGGACCCAAGAGACCCAGTACTTC.

Concerning this clonotype: A clone one base away is much larger, so this may be a read error. The chain has TRBV7-9 and TRBJ2-3; 9 positions agree with TRBD2. V was pared by 2 bases and J by 6 bases, with 6 bases of the junction left unmatched. The germline V gene has CDR1 SEHNR and CDR2 FQNEAQ (reference sequence). This CDR3 has 15 amino acids. The CDR3 nucleotides are TGTGCCAGCAGCTTACAGGGACTAGCTAGCGATACGCAGTATTTT. Translated: CASSLQGLASDTQYF.

This clonotype showed up many times. The junction does not match germline at one end; this may be a read error. The chain joins TRBV20-1 to TRBJ2-7; 11 positions match TRBD2. Per the germline V gene, CDR1 is DFQATT and CDR2 is SNEGSKA (reference sequence). The CDR3 length is 16 residues. The CDR3 region has the DNA TGCAGTGCTAGAGAATTCGGGACTAGCGGCGCCTACGGGCAGTACTTC. Translation gives CSAREFGTSGAYGQYF.

The table lists this clonotype with many counts. The rearrangement uses TRBV12-3 or TRBV12-4 and TRBJ2-2; the match to TRBD2 covers 11 bases. The CDR3 sequence is 17 residues long. The V and J ends lost 6 bases and 2 bases, in that order; junction bases with no gene match: 8. CDR3 nucleotides: TGTGCCAGCAGGCCCGGGACTAGCGGTTATAACACCGGGGAGCTGTTTTTT. Residues: CASRPGTSGYNTGELFF.

In the case of this clonotype: One end of the junction varies from germline; a read error may be responsible. This chain joins TRBV7-2 and TRBJ2-3; tentatively, D is TRBD2 (5 bases). Germline V gene sequence: CDR1 SGHTA, CDR2 FQGNSA. The CDR3 loop spans 15 amino acids. In nucleotides, the CDR3 is TGTGCCAGCAGCTCGCAAGCTTCTAGCACCGATACGCAGTATTTT. As protein: CASSSQASSTDTQYF.